This T cell receptor beta chain was captured by sequencing in a study of T-cell memory formation after mild COVID-19. Study at large: TCR clusters were largely donor specific.

General observations from the study: Clones that contracted from day 15 to 85 were balanced CD4/CD8, while later expanders leaned CD4+.

Trimming took 0 bases from V and 2 from J, leaving 14 bases between them. CDR1 is SGDLS, CDR2 YYNGEE, per germline. The CDR3 extends over 16 amino acids. Constant-segment primers were used for 5'RACE, and the resulting TCR alpha and TCR beta cDNA libraries carried sample barcodes and UMIs. MiXCR, run by TCRdb on the 5' RACE reads, gives a single entry per CDR3 protein. The sample holds more than 120,000 distinct CDR3 sequences, about 6% seen once. On this clonotype itself: Its antigen remains unknown.

The sequence was obtained from an adult woman who had mild COVID-19 (a few samples of this study predate the infection). Cell type and time point are not known. Sample: PBMCs or a T cell subset sorted from them (not recorded which). The chain has TRBV9 and TRBJ1-1; TRBD1 might be the D (6 bases). DNA of the CDR3: TGTGCCAGCAGCGTAGGTCAGGGGACACTTAACACTGAAGCTTTCTTT. Residues: CASSVGQGTLNTEAFF.